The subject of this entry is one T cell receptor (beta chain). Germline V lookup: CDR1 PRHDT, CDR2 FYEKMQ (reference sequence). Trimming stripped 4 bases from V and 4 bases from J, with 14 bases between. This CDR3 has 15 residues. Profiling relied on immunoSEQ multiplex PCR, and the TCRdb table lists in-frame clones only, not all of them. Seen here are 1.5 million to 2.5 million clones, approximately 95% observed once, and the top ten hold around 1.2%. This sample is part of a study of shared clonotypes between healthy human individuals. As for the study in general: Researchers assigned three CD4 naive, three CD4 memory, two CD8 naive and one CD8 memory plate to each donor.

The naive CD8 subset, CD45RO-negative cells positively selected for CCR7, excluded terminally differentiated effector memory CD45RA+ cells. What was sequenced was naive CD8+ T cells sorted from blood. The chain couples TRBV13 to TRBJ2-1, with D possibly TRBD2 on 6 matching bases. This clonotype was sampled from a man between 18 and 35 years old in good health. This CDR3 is CASSSRLELYNEQFF. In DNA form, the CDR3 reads TGTGCCAGCAGCTCGAGACTAGAGTTGTACAATGAGCAGTTCTTC.